This TCR beta chain derives from a study of blood T cell repertoires in COVID-19. Study-level background: Researchers got acute and convalescent COVID-19 samples from the United States, Italy and Spain.

Those enrolled, adults aged 18 to 89 years, came from roughly 22 US areas. The protocol was immunoSEQ multiplex PCR, while the TCRdb copy is restricted to in-frame clones and leaves out a portion. This sample yields roughly 400,000 clones, of which nearly 90% are seen a single time; about 1.5% belongs to the top ten. V was shortened by 0 bases and J by 4 bases, with 13 bases between the two germline ends. CDR1 and CDR2 from the germline V gene are SGHKS and YYEKEE (reference sequence). There are 15 residues in the CDR3. The TCR sequence derives from a woman younger than 30 who had been exposed to COVID-19. The chain employs TRBV5-5 and TRBJ2-5; TRBD2 is a possible D gene (5 bases). Sequencing used PBMCs or T cells enriched from blood (not recorded which). The CDR3 coding sequence is TGTGCCAGCAGCTTGGCATCTCTAGAGGGAGAGACCCAGTACTTC. It translates to CASSLASLEGETQYF.